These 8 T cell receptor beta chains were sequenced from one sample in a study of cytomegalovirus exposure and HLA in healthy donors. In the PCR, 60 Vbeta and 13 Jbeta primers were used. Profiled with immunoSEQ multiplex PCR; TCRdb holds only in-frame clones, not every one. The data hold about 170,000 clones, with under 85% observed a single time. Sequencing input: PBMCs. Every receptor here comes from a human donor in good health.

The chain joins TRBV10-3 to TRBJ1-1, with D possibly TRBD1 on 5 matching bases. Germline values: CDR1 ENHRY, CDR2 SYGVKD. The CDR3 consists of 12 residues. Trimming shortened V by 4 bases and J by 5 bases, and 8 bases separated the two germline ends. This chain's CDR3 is CAISVGGTEAFF. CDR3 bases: TGTGCCATCAGTGTGGGGGGGACTGAAGCTTTCTTT.

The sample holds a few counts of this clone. This chain's CDR3 is CASSVLTGLNTEAFF. CDR3 coding DNA: TGTGCCAGCAGTGTACTGACAGGTTTGAACACTGAAGCTTTCTTT. The chain recombines TRBV27 with TRBJ1-1; the D gene is possibly TRBD1 (6 bases). The CDR3 covers 15 residues. V dropped 5 bases and J dropped 0 bases, with 13 bases sitting between them. CDR1 is MNHEY, CDR2 SMNVEV, per germline (reference sequence).

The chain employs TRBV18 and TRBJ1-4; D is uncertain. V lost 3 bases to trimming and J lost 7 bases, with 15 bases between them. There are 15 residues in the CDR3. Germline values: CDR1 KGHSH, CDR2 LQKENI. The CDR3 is CASSPPTGRVEKLFF. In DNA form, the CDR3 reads TGTGCCAGCTCACCCCCAACCGGGCGGGTTGAAAAACTGTTTTTT.

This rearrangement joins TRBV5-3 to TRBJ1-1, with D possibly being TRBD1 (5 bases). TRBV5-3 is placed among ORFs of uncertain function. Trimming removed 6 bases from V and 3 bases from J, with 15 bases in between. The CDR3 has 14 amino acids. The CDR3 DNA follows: TGTGCCAGAATCAATAGAGTGACAGACACTGAAGCTTTCTTT. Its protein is CARINRVTDTEAFF.

The CDR3 region has the DNA TGCGCCAGCAGTCACACAGGGGGCCAAAGCTCCTATAATTCACCCCTCCACTTT. It translates to CASSHTGGQSSYNSPLHF. This rearrangement joins TRBV5-1 to TRBJ1-6; TRBD1 matches 9 bases. V shed 5 bases and J 0 bases; nucleotides not matched to a gene: 9. This CDR3 contains 18 residues. Germline CDR1 is SGHRS and CDR2 is YFSETQ.

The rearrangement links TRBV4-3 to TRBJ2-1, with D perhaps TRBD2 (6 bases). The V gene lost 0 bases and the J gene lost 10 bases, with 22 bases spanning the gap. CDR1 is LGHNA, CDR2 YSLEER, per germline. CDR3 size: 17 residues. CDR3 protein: CASSQDRSSFGGLEQFF. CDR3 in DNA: TGCGCCAGCAGCCAAGATAGGTCATCCTTCGGGGGTCTGGAGCAGTTCTTC.

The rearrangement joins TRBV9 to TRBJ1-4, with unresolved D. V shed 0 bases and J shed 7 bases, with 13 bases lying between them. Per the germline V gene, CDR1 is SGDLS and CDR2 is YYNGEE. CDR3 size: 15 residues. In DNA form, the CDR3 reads TGTGCCAGCAGCGTAGGAGGGCGGGCTGGTGAAAAACTGTTTTTT. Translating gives CASSVGGRAGEKLFF.

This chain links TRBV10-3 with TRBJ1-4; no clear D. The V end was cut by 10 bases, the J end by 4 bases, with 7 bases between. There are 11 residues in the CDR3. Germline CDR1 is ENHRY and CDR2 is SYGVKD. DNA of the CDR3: TGTGCCAGCCGGAGTAATGAAAAACTGTTTTTT. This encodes CASRSNEKLFF.